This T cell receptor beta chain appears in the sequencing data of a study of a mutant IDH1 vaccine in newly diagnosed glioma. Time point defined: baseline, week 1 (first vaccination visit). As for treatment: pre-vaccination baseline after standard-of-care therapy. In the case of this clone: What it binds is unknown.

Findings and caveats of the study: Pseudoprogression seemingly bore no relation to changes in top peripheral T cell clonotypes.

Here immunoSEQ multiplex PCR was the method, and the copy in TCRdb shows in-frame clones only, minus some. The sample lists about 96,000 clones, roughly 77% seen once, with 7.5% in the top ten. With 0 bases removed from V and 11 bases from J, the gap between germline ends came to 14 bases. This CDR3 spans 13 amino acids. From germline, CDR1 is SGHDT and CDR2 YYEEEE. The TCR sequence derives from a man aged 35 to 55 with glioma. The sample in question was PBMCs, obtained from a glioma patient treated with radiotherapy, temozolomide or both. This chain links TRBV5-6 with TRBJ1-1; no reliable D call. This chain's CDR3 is CASSLASRPGAFF. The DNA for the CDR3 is TGTGCCAGCAGCTTGGCAAGTCGGCCTGGGGCTTTCTTT.